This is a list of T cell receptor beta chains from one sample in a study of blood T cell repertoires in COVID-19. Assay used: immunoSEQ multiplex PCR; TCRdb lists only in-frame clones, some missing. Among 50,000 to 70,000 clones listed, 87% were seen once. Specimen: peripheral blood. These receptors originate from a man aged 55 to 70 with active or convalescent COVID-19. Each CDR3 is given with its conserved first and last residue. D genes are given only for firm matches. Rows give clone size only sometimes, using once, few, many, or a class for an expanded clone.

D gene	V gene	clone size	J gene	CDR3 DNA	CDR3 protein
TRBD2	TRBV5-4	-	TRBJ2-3	TGTGCCAGCAGCCCGGGACTAGCGGGAGGCCTTAGCACAGATACGCAGTATTTT	CASSPGLAGGLSTDTQYF
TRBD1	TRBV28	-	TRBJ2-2	TGTGCCAGCAGCCCACTCGCCAGGGGGCACGGGGAGCTGTTTTTT	CASSPLARGHGELFF
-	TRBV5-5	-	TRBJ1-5	TGTGCCAGCAGCTTGCTAGGGAGAAGCAATCAGCCCCAGCATTTT	CASSLLGRSNQPQHF
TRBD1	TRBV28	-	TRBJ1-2	TGTGCCAGCAGTAAGGTGTCACTTGGGACAGGGGTTAACTATGGCTACACCTTC	CASSKVSLGTGVNYGYTF
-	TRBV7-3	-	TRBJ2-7	TGTGCCAGCAGTCGCGGGTACGGAAGGGAGCAGTACTTC	CASSRGYGREQYF
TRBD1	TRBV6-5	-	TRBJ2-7	TGTGCCAGTGCTTCCGGGACAGGGGCCTACGAGCAGTACTTC	CASASGTGAYEQYF
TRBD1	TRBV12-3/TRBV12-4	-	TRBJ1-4	TGTGCCAGCAGTACGGACAGGTCTGAAAAACTGTTTTTT	CASSTDRSEKLFF
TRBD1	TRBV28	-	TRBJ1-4	TGTGCCAGCAGTAAAGGGGGCCCGAATGAAAAACTGTTTTTT	CASSKGGPNEKLFF
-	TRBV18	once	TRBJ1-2	TGTGCCAGCTCACCACCGGGAGGGGGCTACACCTTC	CASSPPGGGYTF
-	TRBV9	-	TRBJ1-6	TGTGCCAGCAGCGTCAACCTAGCCTCATCACCCCTCCACTTT	CASSVNLASSPLHF
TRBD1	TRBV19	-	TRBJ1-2	TGTGCCAGCACACAGGGGGCGCGGGTTAACTATGGCTACACCTTC	CASTQGARVNYGYTF
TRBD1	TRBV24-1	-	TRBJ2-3	TGTGCCACCAGTGATTCCGGGACAGGGAGCACAGATACGCAGTATTTT	CATSDSGTGSTDTQYF
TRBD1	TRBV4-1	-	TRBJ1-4	TGCGCCAGCAGCCAGGGACAGGGGAACGCAAAACTGTTTTTT	CASSQGQGNAKLFF
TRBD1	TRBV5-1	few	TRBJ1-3	TGCGCCAGCAGCTTGGGATTCACAGGGGCGGGAGGAAACACCATATATTTT	CASSLGFTGAGGNTIYF
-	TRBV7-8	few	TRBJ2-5	TGTGCCAGCAGCCCAGGGATGACCCAGTACTTC	CASSPGMTQYF
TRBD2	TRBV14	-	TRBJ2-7	TGTGCCAGCAGCCAGGGACTACAAGGTTACGAGCAGTACTTC	CASSQGLQGYEQYF
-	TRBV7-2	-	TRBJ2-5	TGTGCCAGCAGCACAGGACAGAAAGAGACCCAGTACTTC	CASSTGQKETQYF
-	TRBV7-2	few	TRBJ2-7	TGTGCCAGTTCCCACAGTCCAACCTACGAGCAGTACTTC	CASSHSPTYEQYF
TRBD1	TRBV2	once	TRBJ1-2	TGTGCCAGCAGTGCGGCGACAGGGGACGAAGGTGGCTACACCTTC	CASSAATGDEGGYTF
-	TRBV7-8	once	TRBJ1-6	TGTGCCAGCAGCTTATGGCGGGAAGATTCACCCCTCCACTTT	CASSLWREDSPLHF
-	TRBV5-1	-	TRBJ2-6	TGCGCCAGCACACAGATCTCTGGGGCCAACGTCCTGACTTTC	CASTQISGANVLTF
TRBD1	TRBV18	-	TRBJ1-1	TGTGCCAGCTCACCGCACAGGGGAACTGAAGCTTTCTTT	CASSPHRGTEAFF
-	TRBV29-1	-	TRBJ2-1	TGCAGCACCCGACAGGTTGAGCAGTTCTTC	CSTRQVEQFF
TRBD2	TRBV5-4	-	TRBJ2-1	TGTGCCAGCAGCTTGGAGCGGGAGGGTCACAATGAGCAGTTCTTC	CASSLEREGHNEQFF
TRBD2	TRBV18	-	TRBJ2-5	TGTGCCAGCTCACCCCAAGCGGGGATCCGGGAGACCCAGTACTTC	CASSPQAGIRETQYF
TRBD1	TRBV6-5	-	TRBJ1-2	TGTGCCAGCACTACGGGACAGGGAAACTATGGCTACACCTTC	CASTTGQGNYGYTF
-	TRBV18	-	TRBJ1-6	TGTGCCAGCTCCACATCGGACAGCAATAATTCACCCCTCCACTTT	CASSTSDSNNSPLHF